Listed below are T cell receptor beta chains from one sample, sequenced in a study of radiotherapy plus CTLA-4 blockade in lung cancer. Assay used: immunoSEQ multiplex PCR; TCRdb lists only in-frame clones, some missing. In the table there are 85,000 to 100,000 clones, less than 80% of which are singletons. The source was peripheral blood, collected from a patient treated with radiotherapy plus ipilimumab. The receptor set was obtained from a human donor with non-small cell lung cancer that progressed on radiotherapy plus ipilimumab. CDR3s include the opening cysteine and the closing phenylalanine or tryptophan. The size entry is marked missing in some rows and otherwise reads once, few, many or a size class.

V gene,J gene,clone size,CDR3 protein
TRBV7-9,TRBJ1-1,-,CASSPQRVIDEAFF
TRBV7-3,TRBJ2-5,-,CASSLIVQETQYF
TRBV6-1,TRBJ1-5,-,CASSVRGQHSNQPQHF
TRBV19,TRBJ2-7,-,CASSPPGQNEQYF
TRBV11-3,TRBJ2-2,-,CASSLRGLESGELFF
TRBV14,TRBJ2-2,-,CASSQVLGLAGGELFF
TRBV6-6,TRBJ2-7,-,CASGPYEQYF
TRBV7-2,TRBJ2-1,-,CASSSSGGNYNEQFF
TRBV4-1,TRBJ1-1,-,CASSQYLGGNTEAFF
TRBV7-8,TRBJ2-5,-,CASSLPSVETQYF
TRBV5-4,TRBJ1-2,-,CASSYDSLNYGYTF
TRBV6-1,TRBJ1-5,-,CASSRGLSNQPQHF
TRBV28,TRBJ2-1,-,CASTKGGGSYNEQFF
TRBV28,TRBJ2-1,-,CASSPRLAGVPEQFF
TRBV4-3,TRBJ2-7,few,CASSQELVAGPPYEQYF
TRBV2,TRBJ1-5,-,CASSGSGSNQPQHF
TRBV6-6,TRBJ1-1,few,CASSYEGMNTEAFF
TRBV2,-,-,CASTQADRLGRNEQYF
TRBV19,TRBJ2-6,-,CASSDPLQSTNVLTF
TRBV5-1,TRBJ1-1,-,CASSRTGQGMVTEAFF
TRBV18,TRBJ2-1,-,CASSPPDRAGNEQFF
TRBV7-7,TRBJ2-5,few,CASSLGTGEEETQYF
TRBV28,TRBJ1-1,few,CASSLQGWTEAFF
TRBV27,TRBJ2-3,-,CASSLSGRAPDTQYF
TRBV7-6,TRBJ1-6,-,CASRPLWAGGNSPLHF
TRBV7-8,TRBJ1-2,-,CASSSSGTGANYGYTF
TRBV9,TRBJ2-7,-,CASSVTGKAYEQYF
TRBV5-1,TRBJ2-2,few,CASSLGGSTGELFF
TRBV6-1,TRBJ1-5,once,CASSDRGLNQPQHF
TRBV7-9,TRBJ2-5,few,CASSSRALGETQYF
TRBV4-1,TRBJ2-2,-,CASSQERGNTGELFF
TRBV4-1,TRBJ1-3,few,CASSQEGRGGGNTIYF
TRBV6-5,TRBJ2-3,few,CASTLTADTQYF
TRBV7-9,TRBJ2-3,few,CASSLGTIRTDTQYF
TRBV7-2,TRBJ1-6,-,CASSLEIDLWARFHF
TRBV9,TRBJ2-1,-,CASSVGLAGDYNEQFF
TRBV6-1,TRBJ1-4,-,CASRFLGPNEKLFF
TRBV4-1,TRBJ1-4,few,CASSPGNEKLFF
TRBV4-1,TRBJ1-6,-,CASSRLWADNSPLHF
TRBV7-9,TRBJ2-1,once,CASIKRAGEPYNEQFF
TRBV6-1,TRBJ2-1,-,CASTSGTSGSDEQFF
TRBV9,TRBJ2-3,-,CASSDEFRGHGTDTQYF